The sequence of this TCR beta chain was determined in a study of blood T cell repertoires in COVID-19. Study-level background: Sites across the United States, Italy and Spain contributed samples from acute and convalescent COVID-19.

Germline-derived CDR1 and CDR2 are MGHRA and YSYEKL. The CDR3 covers 14 residues. Trimming pared 4 bases from V and 5 bases from J, leaving 12 bases between. Only in-frame clones appear in the TCRdb table, and some are missing; sequencing was by immunoSEQ multiplex PCR. The sample shows some 82,000 clones, around 91% of them seen only once. This chain connects TRBV4-1 to TRBJ2-1, with D perhaps TRBD2 (6 bases). The receptor was isolated from a woman in her fifties or sixties in a cohort sampled during active COVID-19. The sequenced sample consisted of peripheral blood. The CDR3: CASSPDGGHNEQFF. CDR3 DNA sequence: TGCGCCAGCAGCCCCGACGGGGGACACAATGAGCAGTTCTTC.